This T cell receptor (beta chain) appears in the sequencing data of a study of cytomegalovirus exposure and HLA in healthy donors. Study conclusions and caveats: The study designated fewer than 200 TCR beta chains cytomegalovirus-associated. The classifier reportedly diagnosed cytomegalovirus status with high sensitivity and specificity. According to a subsequent analysis, TCR clusters identified in the first cohort showed a tendency to co-occur across the approximately 130 validation repertoires.

The CDR3 length is 15 residues. Germline V gene data show CDR1 as SQVTM and CDR2 as ANQGSEA. Losses at the gene ends were 2 bases for V and 0 bases for J; bases not matched to a gene: 7. Sequenced by immunoSEQ multiplex PCR; TCRdb stores in-frame clones only, minus some. The sample holds 150,000 to 200,000 clones; roughly nine tenths are singletons and the top ten take less than 3.5%. Concerning this clone: The antigen is undetermined.

The TCR comes from a man younger than 35 in good health and CMV-seropositive. This chain connects TRBV29-1 to TRBJ2-7, with 7 bases aligning to TRBD1. Sequenced: PBMCs. CDR3 DNA sequence: TGCAGCGTTGAATTATCCGGGACAGACTCCTACGAGCAGTACTTC. The encoded protein is CSVELSGTDSYEQYF.